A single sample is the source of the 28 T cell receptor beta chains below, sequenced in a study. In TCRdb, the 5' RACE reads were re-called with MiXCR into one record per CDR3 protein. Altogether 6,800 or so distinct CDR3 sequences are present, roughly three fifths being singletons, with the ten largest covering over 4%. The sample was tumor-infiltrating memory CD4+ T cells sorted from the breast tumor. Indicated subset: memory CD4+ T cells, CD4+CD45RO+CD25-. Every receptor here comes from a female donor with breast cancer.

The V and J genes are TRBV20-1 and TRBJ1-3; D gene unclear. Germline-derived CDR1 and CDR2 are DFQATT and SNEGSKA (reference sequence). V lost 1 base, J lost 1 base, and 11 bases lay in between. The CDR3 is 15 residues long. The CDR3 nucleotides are TGCAGTGCTAGAGCGACTTGGCCTTCTGGAAACACCATATATTTT. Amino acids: CSARATWPSGNTIYF.

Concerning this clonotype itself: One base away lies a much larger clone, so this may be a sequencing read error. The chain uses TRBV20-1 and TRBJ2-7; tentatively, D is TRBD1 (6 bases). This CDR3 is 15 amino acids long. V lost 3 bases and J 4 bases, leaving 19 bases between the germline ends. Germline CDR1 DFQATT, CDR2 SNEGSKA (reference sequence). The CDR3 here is CSASTLKGQSYEQYF. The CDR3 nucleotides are TGCAGTGCTAGTACCCTAAAAGGACAGTCTTACGAGCAGTACTTC.

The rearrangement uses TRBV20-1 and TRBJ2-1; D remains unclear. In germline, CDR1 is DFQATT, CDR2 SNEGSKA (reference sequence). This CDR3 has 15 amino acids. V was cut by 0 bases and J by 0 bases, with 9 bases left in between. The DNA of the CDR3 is TGCAGTGCTAGAGATCTGACCTACTCCTACAATGAGCAGTTCTTC. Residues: CSARDLTYSYNEQFF.

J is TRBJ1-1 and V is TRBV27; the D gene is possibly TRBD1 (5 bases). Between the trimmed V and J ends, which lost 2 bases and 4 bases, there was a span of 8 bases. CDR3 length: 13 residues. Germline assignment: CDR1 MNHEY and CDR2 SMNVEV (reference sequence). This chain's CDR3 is CASSLQRGTEAFF. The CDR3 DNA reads TGTGCCAGCAGTTTACAAAGGGGCACTGAAGCTTTCTTT.

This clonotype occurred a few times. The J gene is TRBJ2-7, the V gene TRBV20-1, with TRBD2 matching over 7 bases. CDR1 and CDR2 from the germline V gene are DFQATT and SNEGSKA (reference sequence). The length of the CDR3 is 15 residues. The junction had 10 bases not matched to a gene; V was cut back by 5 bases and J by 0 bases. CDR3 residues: CSALNLAVNSYEQYF. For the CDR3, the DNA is TGCAGTGCTCTCAACCTAGCGGTGAACTCCTACGAGCAGTACTTC.

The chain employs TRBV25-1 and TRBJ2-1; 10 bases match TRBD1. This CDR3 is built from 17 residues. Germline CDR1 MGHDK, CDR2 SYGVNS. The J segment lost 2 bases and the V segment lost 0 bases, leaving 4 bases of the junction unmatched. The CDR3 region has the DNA TGTGCCAGCAGTGAATATAGGGGGACAGGGGCCTACAATGAGCAGTTCTTC. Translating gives CASSEYRGTGAYNEQFF.

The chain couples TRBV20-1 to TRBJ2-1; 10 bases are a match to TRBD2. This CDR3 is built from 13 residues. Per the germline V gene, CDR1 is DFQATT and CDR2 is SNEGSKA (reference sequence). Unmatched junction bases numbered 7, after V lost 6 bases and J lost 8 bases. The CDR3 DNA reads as TGCAGTGCGGAGACTAGCGGGTTGGATGAGCAGTTCTTC. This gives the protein CSAETSGLDEQFF.

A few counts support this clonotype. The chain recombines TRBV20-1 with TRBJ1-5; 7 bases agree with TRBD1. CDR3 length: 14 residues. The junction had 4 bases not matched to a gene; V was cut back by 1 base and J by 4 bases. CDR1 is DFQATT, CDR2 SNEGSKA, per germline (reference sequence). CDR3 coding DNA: TGCAGTGCTAGAGGGGGACAGCGGAATCAGCCCCAGCATTTT. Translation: CSARGGQRNQPQHF.

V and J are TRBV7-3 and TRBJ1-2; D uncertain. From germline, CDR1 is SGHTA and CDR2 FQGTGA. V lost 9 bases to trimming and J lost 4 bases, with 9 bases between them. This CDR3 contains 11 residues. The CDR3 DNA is TGTGCCAGACAAAGTGCCTATGGCTACACCTTC. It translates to CARQSAYGYTF.

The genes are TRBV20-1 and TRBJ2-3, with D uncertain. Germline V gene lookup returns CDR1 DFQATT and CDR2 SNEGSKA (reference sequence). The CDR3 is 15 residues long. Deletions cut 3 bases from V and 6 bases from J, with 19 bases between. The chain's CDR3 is CSASVSGSESDTQYF. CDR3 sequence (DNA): TGCAGTGCTAGTGTCTCGGGCTCCGAGTCGGATACGCAGTATTTT.

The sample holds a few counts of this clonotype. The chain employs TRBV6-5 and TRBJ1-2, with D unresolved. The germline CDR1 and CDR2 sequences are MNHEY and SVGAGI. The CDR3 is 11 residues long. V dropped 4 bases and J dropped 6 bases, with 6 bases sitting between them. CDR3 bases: TGTGCCAGCAGTTCACGGCATGGCTACACCTTC. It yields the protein CASSSRHGYTF.

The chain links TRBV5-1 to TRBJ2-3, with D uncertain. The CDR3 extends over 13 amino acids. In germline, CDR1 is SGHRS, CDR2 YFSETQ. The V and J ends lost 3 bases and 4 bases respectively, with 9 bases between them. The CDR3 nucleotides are TGCGCCAGCAGCTACTCATCAGCAGATACGCAGTATTTT. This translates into CASSYSSADTQYF.

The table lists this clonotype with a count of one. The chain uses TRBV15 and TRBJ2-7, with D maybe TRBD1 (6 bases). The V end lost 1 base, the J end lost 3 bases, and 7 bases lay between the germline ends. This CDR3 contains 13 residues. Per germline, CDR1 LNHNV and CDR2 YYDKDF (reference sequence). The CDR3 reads CATSRVQGYEQYF. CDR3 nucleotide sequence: TGTGCCACCAGCAGAGTACAGGGCTACGAGCAGTACTTC.

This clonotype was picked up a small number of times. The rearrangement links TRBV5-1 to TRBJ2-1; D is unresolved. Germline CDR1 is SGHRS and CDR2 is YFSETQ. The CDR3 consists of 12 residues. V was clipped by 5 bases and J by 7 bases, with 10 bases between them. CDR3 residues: CASRGVVNEQFF. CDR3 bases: TGCGCCAGCAGGGGTGTAGTTAATGAGCAGTTCTTC.

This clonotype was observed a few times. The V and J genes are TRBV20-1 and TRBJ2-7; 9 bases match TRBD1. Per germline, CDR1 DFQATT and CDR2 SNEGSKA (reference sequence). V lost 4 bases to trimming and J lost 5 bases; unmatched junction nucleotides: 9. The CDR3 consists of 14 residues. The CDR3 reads CSANTLTGGDEQYF. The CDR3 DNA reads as TGCAGTGCTAATACATTGACAGGGGGTGACGAGCAGTACTTC.

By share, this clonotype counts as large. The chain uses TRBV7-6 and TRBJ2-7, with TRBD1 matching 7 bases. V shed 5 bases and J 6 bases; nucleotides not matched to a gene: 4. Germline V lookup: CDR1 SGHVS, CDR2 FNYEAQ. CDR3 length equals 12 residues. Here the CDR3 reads CASSQTGREQYF. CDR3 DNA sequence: TGTGCCAGCAGCCAGACAGGGCGCGAGCAGTACTTC.

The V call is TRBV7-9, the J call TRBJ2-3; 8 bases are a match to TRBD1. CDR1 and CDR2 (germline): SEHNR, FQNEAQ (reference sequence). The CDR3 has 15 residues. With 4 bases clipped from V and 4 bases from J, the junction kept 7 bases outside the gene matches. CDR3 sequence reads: CASSYQGAVSDTQYF. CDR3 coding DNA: TGTGCCAGCAGCTACCAGGGGGCTGTCTCAGATACGCAGTATTTT.

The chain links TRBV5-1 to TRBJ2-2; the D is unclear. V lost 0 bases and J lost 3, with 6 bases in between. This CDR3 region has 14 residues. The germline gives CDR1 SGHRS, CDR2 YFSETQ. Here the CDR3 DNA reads TGCGCCAGCAGCTTGGCGGGCGACACCGGGGAGCTGTTTTTT. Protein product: CASSLAGDTGELFF.

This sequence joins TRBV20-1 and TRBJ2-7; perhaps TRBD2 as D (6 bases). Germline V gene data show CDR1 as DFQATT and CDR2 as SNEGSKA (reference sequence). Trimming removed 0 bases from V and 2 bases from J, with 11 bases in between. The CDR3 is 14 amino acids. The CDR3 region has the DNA TGCAGTGCTAGAGATAAGGAGGGCCCCTACGAGCAGTACTTC. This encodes CSARDKEGPYEQYF.

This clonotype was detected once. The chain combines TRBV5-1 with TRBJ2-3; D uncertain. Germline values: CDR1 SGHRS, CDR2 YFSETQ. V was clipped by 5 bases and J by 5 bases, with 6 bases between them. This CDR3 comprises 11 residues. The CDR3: CASRAGDTQYF. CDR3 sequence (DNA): TGCGCCAGCAGAGCAGGAGATACGCAGTATTTT. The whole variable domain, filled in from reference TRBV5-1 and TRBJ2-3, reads KAGVTQTPRYLIKTRGQQVTLSCSPISGHRSVSWYQQTPGQGLQFLFEYFSETQRNKGNFPGRFSGRQFSNSRSEMNVSTLELGDSALYLCASRAGDTQYFGPGTRLTVL.

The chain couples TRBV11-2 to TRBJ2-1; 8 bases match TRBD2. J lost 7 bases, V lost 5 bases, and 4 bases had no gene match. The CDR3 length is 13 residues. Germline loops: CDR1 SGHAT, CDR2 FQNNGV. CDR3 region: CASSGLALNEQFF. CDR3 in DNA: TGTGCCAGCAGCGGACTAGCCCTTAATGAGCAGTTCTTC. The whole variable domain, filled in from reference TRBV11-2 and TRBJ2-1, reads EAGVAQSPRYKIIEKRQSVAFWCNPISGHATLYWYQQILGQGPKLLIQFQNNGVVDDSQLPKDRFSAERLKGVDSTLKIQPAKLEDSAVYLCASSGLALNEQFFGPGTRLTVL.

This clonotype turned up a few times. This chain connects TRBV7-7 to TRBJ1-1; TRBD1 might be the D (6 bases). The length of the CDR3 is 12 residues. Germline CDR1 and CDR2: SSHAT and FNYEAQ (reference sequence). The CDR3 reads CATGGGNTEAFF. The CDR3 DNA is TGTGCTACCGGGGGCGGGAACACTGAAGCTTTCTTT.

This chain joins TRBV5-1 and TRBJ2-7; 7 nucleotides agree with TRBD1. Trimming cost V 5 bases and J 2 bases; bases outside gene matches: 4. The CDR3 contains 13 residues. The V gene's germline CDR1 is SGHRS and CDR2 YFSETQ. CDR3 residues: CASRRTGTYEQYF. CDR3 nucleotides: TGCGCCAGCAGAAGGACAGGTACCTACGAGCAGTACTTC.

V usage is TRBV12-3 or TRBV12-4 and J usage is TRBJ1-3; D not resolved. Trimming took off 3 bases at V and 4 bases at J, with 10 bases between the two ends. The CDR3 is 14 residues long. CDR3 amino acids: CASSLTRSGNTIYF. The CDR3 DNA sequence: TGTGCCAGCAGTTTGACCAGAAGCGGAAACACCATATATTTT.

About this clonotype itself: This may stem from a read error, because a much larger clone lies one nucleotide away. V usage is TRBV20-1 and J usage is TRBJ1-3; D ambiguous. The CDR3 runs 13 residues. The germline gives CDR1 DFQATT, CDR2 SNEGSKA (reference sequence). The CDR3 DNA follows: TGCAGTGCTACCAGACTATCTGGAAACGCCATATATTTT. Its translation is CSATRLSGNAIYF.

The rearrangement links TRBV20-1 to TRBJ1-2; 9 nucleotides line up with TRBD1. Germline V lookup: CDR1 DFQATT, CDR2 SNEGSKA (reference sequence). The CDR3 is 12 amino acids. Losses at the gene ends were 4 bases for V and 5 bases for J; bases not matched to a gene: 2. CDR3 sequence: CSAIDRGYGYTF. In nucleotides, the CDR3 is TGCAGTGCTATTGACAGGGGGTATGGCTACACCTTC.

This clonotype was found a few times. As DNA, the CDR3 is TGCGCCAGCAGCCAAGATGCGCTAGCTAACTATGGCTACACCTTC. Translating it yields CASSQDALANYGYTF. The V gene is TRBV4-1, the J gene TRBJ1-2; D gene ambiguous. This CDR3 region has 15 residues. V was pared by 0 bases and J by 0 bases, with 8 bases between. Germline V CDR1 and CDR2: MGHRA, YSYEKL.

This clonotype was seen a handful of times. Here the CDR3 reads CASSLAWGLTTYNEQFF. The CDR3 nucleotides are TGTGCCAGCAGCTTAGCCTGGGGACTTACCACCTACAATGAGCAGTTCTTC. V and J are TRBV7-9 and TRBJ2-1; TRBD2 is a possible D gene (6 bases). CDR1 is SEHNR, CDR2 FQNEAQ, per germline (reference sequence). V lost 0 bases, J lost 2 bases, and 14 bases lay in between. The length of the CDR3 is 17 residues.